The clone carrying this T cell receptor (beta chain) is medium-sized (0.01 to 0.1%) in the sample. TCRdb called the 5' RACE reads again in MiXCR, with one record for every CDR3 protein. The table lists about 36,000 distinct CDR3 sequences, about a tenth of them singletons. The data stem from a study of neurological immune-mediated disorders. The CDR3 spans 14 residues. Per the germline V gene, CDR1 is MNHEY and CDR2 is SMNVEV (reference sequence). V was pared by 2 bases and J by 5 bases, with 12 bases between. This receptor was identified in a woman aged 30 to 39 with HTLV-1-associated myelopathy (HAM/TSP). The chain joins TRBV27 to TRBJ1-1, with D tentatively TRBD1 (5 bases). Sequences were obtained from PBMCs. In DNA form, the CDR3 reads TGTGCCAGCAGTTTAGGGGGTTTGGGGACTGAAGCTTTCTTT. Encoded protein: CASSLGGLGTEAFF.